The next 17 T cell receptor beta chains were all read from a single sample in a study of T-cell memory formation after mild COVID-19. TCRdb recomputed calls from the 5' RACE reads with MiXCR, one row per CDR3 protein. The sample has tens of thousands of distinct CDR3 sequences; 12% are singletons. The sequenced sample was PBMCs or a T cell subset sorted from them (not recorded which). The receptors originated from a man younger than 35 who had mild COVID-19 (a few samples of this study predate the infection). Cell type and time point are not known.

The DNA of the CDR3 is TGCAGCGGGGACCGCTTGAACACTGAAGCTTTCTTT. Translating gives CSGDRLNTEAFF. The V and J genes are TRBV29-1 and TRBJ1-1, with D tentatively TRBD1 (5 bases). This CDR3 spans 12 amino acids. Germline V gene lookup returns CDR1 SQVTM and CDR2 ANQGSEA. V shed 7 bases and J shed 0 bases, with 9 bases lying between them.

This clonotype showed up many times. This sequence joins TRBV4-3 and TRBJ2-7; D remains unclear. In germline, CDR1 is LGHNA, CDR2 YSLEER. The CDR3 runs to 19 residues. Trimming took off 1 base at V and 2 bases at J, with 24 bases between the two ends. The CDR3 region is CASSQVCCGKVDRAYEQYV. DNA for the CDR3: TGCGCCAGCAGCCAAGTCTGCTGCGGAAAGGTGGACCGTGCCTACGAGCAGTACGTC.

This clonotype was seen only a few times. This sequence joins TRBV20-1 and TRBJ2-3; 9 nucleotides agree with TRBD1. CDR3 size: 12 residues. Germline assignment: CDR1 DFQATT and CDR2 SNEGSKA (reference sequence). The V gene end was trimmed by 7 bases and the J gene end by 5 bases; junction bases not matched to a gene: 4. The CDR3, as DNA: TGCAGTGAACAGGGGGCCGGAGATACGCAGTATTTT. It specifies CSEQGAGDTQYF.

This clonotype has just one count. This chain links TRBV5-4 with TRBJ1-2, with D maybe TRBD1 (5 bases). The germline CDR1 and CDR2 sequences are SGHNT and YYREEE (reference sequence). Between the trimmed V and J ends, which lost 0 bases and 4 bases, there was a span of 16 bases. CDR3 length: 16 amino acids. The DNA for the CDR3 is TGTGCCAGCAGCTTGGCCAGGGCAGACGATAGCTATGGCTACACCTTC. Translation gives CASSLARADDSYGYTF.

This clonotype was seen a handful of times. The chain has TRBV7-2 and TRBJ2-5; no clear D gene. Between the trimmed V and J ends, which lost 5 bases and 1 base, there was a span of 11 bases. In germline, CDR1 is SGHTA, CDR2 FQGNSA. This CDR3 spans 14 amino acids. The CDR3 sequence is CASSPLALQETQYF. CDR3 nucleotide sequence: TGTGCCAGCAGCCCCCTGGCCCTCCAAGAGACCCAGTACTTC.

The rearrangement joins TRBV28 to TRBJ2-3; D unresolved. The CDR3 spans 14 residues. Deletions cut 6 bases from V and 0 bases from J, with 10 bases between. The germline gives CDR1 MDHEN, CDR2 SYDVKM. The CDR3 DNA follows: TGTGCCAGCAGCCGTCAACCTAGCACAGATACGCAGTATTTT. As protein: CASSRQPSTDTQYF.

This clonotype was observed a handful of times. This chain links TRBV7-2 with TRBJ1-4, with D tentatively TRBD1 (5 bases). CDR3 length: 15 residues. Germline assignment: CDR1 SGHTA and CDR2 FQGNSA. V was trimmed by 4 bases and J by 8 bases, leaving 17 bases between them. CDR3: CASSSNRGVWEKLFF. CDR3 bases: TGTGCCAGCAGCTCGAACCGGGGGGTATGGGAAAAACTGTTTTTT. The full variable domain, its missing parts supplied by reference TRBV7-2 and TRBJ1-4, is GAGVSQSPSNKVTEKGKDVELRCDPISGHTALYWYRQSLGQGLEFLIYFQGNSAPDKSGLPSDRFSAERTGGSVSTLTIQRTQQEDSAVYLCASSSNRGVWEKLFFGSGTQLSVL.

This chain uses TRBV3-1 with TRBJ2-7; 8 positions agree with TRBD1. Germline CDR1 and CDR2: LGHDT and YNNKEL (reference sequence). CDR3 length equals 15 residues. The junction had 5 bases not matched to a gene; V was cut back by 1 base and J by 3 bases. The CDR3 loop reads CASSQGWTGNYEQYF. CDR3 sequence (DNA): TGTGCCAGCAGCCAAGGTTGGACAGGGAACTACGAGCAGTACTTC.

This clonotype occurred many times. The V and J genes are TRBV3-1 and TRBJ2-7, with 8 positions matching TRBD1. V was pared by 7 bases and J by 5 bases, with 4 bases of the junction left unmatched. The CDR3 has 12 residues. Germline V gene lookup returns CDR1 LGHDT and CDR2 YNNKEL (reference sequence). The CDR3 bases are TGTGCCAGCAACCGACAGGGGAACGAGCAGTACTTC. It translates to CASNRQGNEQYF.

V usage is TRBV20-1 and J usage is TRBJ2-7, with 7 bases lining up with TRBD1. CDR3 length: 15 amino acids. Germline assignment: CDR1 DFQATT and CDR2 SNEGSKA (reference sequence). J was trimmed by 4 bases and V by 1 base; bases with no gene match: 10. The CDR3 loop is CSARGPLQGIYEQYF. CDR3 nucleotides: TGCAGTGCTAGAGGCCCGTTACAGGGGATTTACGAGCAGTACTTC.

This clonotype was counted only a few times. The V and J genes are TRBV12-3 or TRBV12-4 and TRBJ2-3; 7 bases line up with TRBD1. V lost 6 bases to trimming and J lost 4 bases; unmatched junction nucleotides: 7. This CDR3 is built from 14 residues. This CDR3 is CASRNRGVADTQYF. CDR3 DNA: TGTGCCAGCAGGAACAGGGGAGTGGCAGATACGCAGTATTTT.

The sample holds a few counts of this clonotype. The V and J genes are TRBV12-3 or TRBV12-4 and TRBJ2-3; D call uncertain. CDR3 length equals 14 residues. V gave up 2 bases and J gave up 5 bases, with 11 bases separating them. CDR3 loop: CASSLNFRRDTQYF. CDR3 sequence (DNA): TGTGCCAGCAGTTTAAATTTTCGCCGAGATACGCAGTATTTT.

The chain joins TRBV6-6 to TRBJ2-4; TRBD2 aligns across 8 bases. Per the germline V gene, CDR1 is MNHNY and CDR2 is SVGAGI (reference sequence). The J segment lost 1 base and the V segment lost 6 bases, leaving 5 bases of the junction unmatched. This CDR3 spans 15 amino acids. This chain's CDR3 is CASRRGEGAKNIQYF. Here the CDR3 DNA reads TGTGCCAGCAGGCGGGGGGAAGGGGCCAAAAACATTCAGTACTTC.

In this sample, this clonotype turned up many times. This chain uses TRBV29-1 with TRBJ2-5; tentatively, D is TRBD1 or TRBD2 (5 bases each). The V and J ends lost 5 bases and 1 base respectively, with 20 bases between them. In germline, CDR1 is SQVTM, CDR2 ANQGSEA. The CDR3 extends over 16 amino acids. CDR3 DNA sequence: TGCAGCGTTTCCGGGGCCCTCATACCATCCCAAGAGACCCAGTACTTC. It yields the protein CSVSGALIPSQETQYF.

This clonotype was detected many times. V is TRBV5-1 and J is TRBJ2-7; 9 bases line up with TRBD1. Germline CDR1 SGHRS, CDR2 YFSETQ. This CDR3 region has 14 residues. J was trimmed by 5 bases and V by 7 bases; bases with no gene match: 10. CDR3 DNA sequence: TGCGCCAGCTCCCGCCGGGACAGGGCCCACGAGCAGTACTTC. This codes for CASSRRDRAHEQYF.

The rearrangement links TRBV3-1 to TRBJ1-1, with TRBD1 matching over 10 bases. The CDR3 is 13 residues long. With 4 bases clipped from V and 13 bases from J, the junction kept 9 bases outside the gene matches. CDR1 is LGHDT, CDR2 YNNKEL, per germline (reference sequence). In DNA form, the CDR3 reads TGTGCCAGCAGCCCGACAGGGGGCGCATACGGTTTCTTT. It is translated as CASSPTGGAYGFF.

This clonotype was detected ten times or more. This chain links TRBV24-1 with TRBJ2-3, with a tentative D call TRBD2 (6 bases). The CDR3 extends over 12 amino acids. The germline V and J ends were trimmed by 10 bases and 3 bases, with 10 bases remaining between them. Germline CDR1 reads KGHDR; CDR2 reads SFDVKD. CDR3 sequence reads: CATGGNTDTQYF. The CDR3 nucleotides read TGTGCCACTGGCGGGAATACAGATACGCAGTATTTT.